The present TCR beta chain was sequenced within a study of PD-1 blockade in classical Hodgkin lymphoma (dated by TCRdb to about 2020). As for the study more broadly: Nivolumab dosing was 3 mg/kg intravenously every 2 weeks, continuing until either disease progression or unacceptable toxicity. The study used CyTOF and TCR beta sequencing to define a peripheral blood immune signature of response to PD-1 blockade in classical Hodgkin lymphoma.

What the time point label conveys for this sample: cycle 1 day 1 (C1D1), immediately before nivolumab initiation. Every trial patient had relapsed following autologous stem cell transplantation, and prior brentuximab vedotin exposure was what differed among cohorts A, B and C. A total of around 59 patients with relapsed/refractory classical Hodgkin lymphoma made up the trial cohort, and each patient's best overall response was complete response, partial response or progressive disease. Trial patients were treated with single-agent nivolumab in the multi-cohort phase II CheckMate 205 trial. An independent review committee assessed best overall response by applying the 2007 International Working Group response criteria. Trial PBMCs were collected just before the start of nivolumab (C1D1) and during therapy at cycle 2 day 1 and cycle 4 day 1. Peripheral blood was collected in 8 mL Vacutainer Cell Preparation Tubes, from which PBMCs were isolated by centrifugation and then cryopreserved.

Genomic DNA was extracted with the Qiagen DNeasy kit from unsorted PBMCs and from negatively selected CD4+ and CD8+ fractions. TCR beta CDR3 regions were subjected to amplification by immunoSEQ multiplex PCR with primers that anneal to V and J segments. A synthetic immune receptor repertoire was used to minimize amplification bias, and remaining bias was computationally removed after sequencing. From the authors' description of their analysis: Repertoire diversity was quantified as the Shannon entropy index using custom Python scripts. Unsorted, CD4+ and CD8+ repertoires were analyzed separately, except for combined analyses in which CD4+ and CD8+ sequences were merged in silico. A clone was considered expanded if an increase in frequency of at least 2-fold after treatment relative to C1D1 was found, and a pseudocount of 0.5 was applied to clones undetected at baseline. Singleton clones were defined as clones with 0 or 1 copy at C1D1, and non-singleton clones were defined as clones with 2 or more copies. Clones expanded in unsorted samples were labelled as CD4+, CD8+ or unknown by matching protein sequences in sorted samples from the same patient. Diversity changes from C1D1 to C4D1 were tested in paired samples using Wilcoxon tests. The immuneACCESS repertoire file appears here via TCRdb, limited to in-frame rearrangements. These files lack a portion of the clones; in checked studies, under half of the deficit traces to unresolved V genes, and the cause of the others is not known. That table furnishes V, J and clone size, whereas the DNA furnished D and trimming. In all, the sample holds about 98,000 clones, and roughly 92% of those were seen once. The ten most abundant clones make up less than 3% of the sample.

Via the germline V gene, CDR1 is KGHSH and CDR2 LQKENI. The CDR3 sequence holds 16 residues, the cysteine and phenylalanine included. Only the CDR3 part of the read is kept: 48 bases, read in frame from the first base. Trimming leaves V shorter by 3 bases and J shorter by 2 bases, with the junction holding 3 bases beyond the gene matches. The paper as a whole reports these results and caveats: Baseline diversity similar to that of newly diagnosed patients was observed in trial patients achieving complete response, whereas significantly lower diversity was observed in partial responders and progressors. By C4D1, a significant rise was seen in CD4+ TCR diversity but not in CD8+ TCR diversity (p=0.0027 vs p=0.16), and the rise was most apparent among complete responders (p=0.02). Newly diagnosed patients were reported to have lower baseline TCR diversity than healthy donors, and relapsed/refractory patients were reported to have lower baseline TCR diversity still. Only a single clinical trial cohort was studied, and what caused the repertoire differences, possibly disease activity or prior therapy, remained undefined. Diversity was lower in patients who began nivolumab less than 1 year after ASCT, so these patients were left out of later analyses to avoid confounding by immune reconstitution.

On this clone itself: Its target antigen remains unknown. Base qualities are missing; no much larger clone stands one base away.

The rearranged segments are TRBV18 and TRBJ1-3; 11 bases in between match TRBD1. This receptor was taken from a human donor with classical Hodgkin lymphoma. This sample comprised peripheral blood mononuclear cells (PBMCs), obtained at baseline. The CDR3 protein sequence reads: CASSPRTGGPGNTIYF. The sequenced DNA is TGTGCCAGCTCACCTAGGACAGGGGGCCCTGGAAACACCATATATTTT.